The 14 T cell receptor beta chains below come from one sample, sequenced in a study of blood T cell repertoires in COVID-19. Sequenced by immunoSEQ multiplex PCR; TCRdb stores in-frame clones only, minus some. Counted here are around 65,000 clones, 65% to 85% occurring once; the ten biggest clones make up approximately 15%. Sequences were obtained from peripheral blood. Source of these receptors: a man aged 55 to 70 with acute or convalescent COVID-19.

This rearrangement joins TRBV27 to TRBJ1-5; possible D gene TRBD1, 6 bases. CDR1 and CDR2 (germline): MNHEY, SMNVEV (reference sequence). CDR3 length equals 13 residues. Trimming shortened V by 1 base and J by 6 bases, and 7 bases separated the two germline ends. CDR3 coding DNA: TGTGCCAGCAGTTTATTAGGGGGTCAGCCCCAGCATTTT. Translation: CASSLLGGQPQHF.

This clone was observed a single time. V gene TRBV7-9 combines with J gene TRBJ1-4; tentative D call: TRBD1 (6 bases). The CDR3 totals 14 residues. Germline CDR1 reads SEHNR; CDR2 reads FQNEAQ (reference sequence). The V end lost 0 bases, the J end lost 8 bases, and 10 bases lay between the germline ends. In nucleotides, the CDR3 is TGTGCCAGCAGCTTAGCGGGGGCTAGGGAAAAACTGTTTTTT. Its translation is CASSLAGAREKLFF.

The chain uses TRBV19 and TRBJ1-3; 10 bases fit TRBD1. Per the germline V gene, CDR1 is LNHDA and CDR2 is SQIVND (reference sequence). Losses at the gene ends were 3 bases for V and 16 bases for J; bases not matched to a gene: 15. The CDR3 runs 15 residues. CDR3 in amino acids: CASSIHLPPDRGLYF. CDR3 DNA sequence: TGTGCCAGTAGTATCCATCTCCCGCCGGACAGGGGGTTGTATTTT.

The chain couples TRBV14 to TRBJ2-3, with D perhaps matching TRBD2 (5 bases). The CDR3 contains 14 residues. Looked up from germline, CDR1 is SGHDN and CDR2 is FVKESK. The V end was cut by 4 bases, the J end by 8 bases, with 16 bases between. The CDR3 region has the DNA TGTGCCAGCAGCCCATTCCAACTAGAAACTACGCAGTATTTT. Translating it yields CASSPFQLETTQYF.

V and J are TRBV27 and TRBJ2-4; 11 positions agree with TRBD2. CDR1 and CDR2 from the germline V gene are MNHEY and SMNVEV (reference sequence). With 1 base clipped from V and 3 bases from J, the junction kept 5 bases outside the gene matches. The length of the CDR3 is 17 residues. The CDR3 sequence is CASSLFSGGGRKNIQYF. The CDR3 DNA sequence: TGTGCCAGCAGTTTATTTAGCGGGGGGGGACGCAAAAACATTCAGTACTTC.

The chain recombines TRBV18 with TRBJ2-5, with 10 positions matching TRBD1. Per germline, CDR1 KGHSH and CDR2 LQKENI. The CDR3 loop spans 15 amino acids. The ends lost 3 bases at V and 5 bases at J; junction bases unmatched: 6. The CDR3 reads CASSPRQGAGETQYF. For the CDR3, the DNA is TGTGCCAGCTCACCTCGACAGGGGGCGGGGGAGACCCAGTACTTC.

V gene TRBV29-1 combines with J gene TRBJ2-5, with a tentative D call TRBD1 (6 bases). In germline, CDR1 is SQVTM, CDR2 ANQGSEA. The CDR3 covers 11 residues. The germline V and J ends were trimmed by 4 bases and 5 bases, with 8 bases remaining between them. The CDR3 protein is CSVAQGETQYF. The CDR3 DNA reads TGCAGCGTTGCGCAGGGGGAGACCCAGTACTTC.

The chain joins TRBV27 to TRBJ1-6, with D unclear. Germline CDR1 MNHEY, CDR2 SMNVEV (reference sequence). The CDR3 spans 16 residues. Trimming pared 6 bases from V and 2 bases from J, leaving 14 bases between. CDR3 bases: TGTGCCAGCAGCGTGAACGGCAGGACCTATAATTCACCCCTCCACTTT. This encodes CASSVNGRTYNSPLHF.

This clone was seen more than once but under ten times. This chain uses TRBV9 with TRBJ2-1, with D possibly TRBD1 on 6 matching bases. V was pared by 4 bases and J by 0 bases, with 14 bases between. The germline CDR1 and CDR2 sequences are SGDLS and YYNGEE. There are 16 residues in the CDR3. The CDR3 is CASSPRQAISYNEQFF. In nucleotides, the CDR3 is TGTGCCAGCAGCCCTCGACAGGCCATCTCCTACAATGAGCAGTTCTTC. Full variable domain (outside the CDR3, taken from reference TRBV9 and TRBJ2-1): DSGVTQTPKHLITATGQRVTLRCSPRSGDLSVYWYQQSLDQGLQFLIQYYNGEERAKGNILERFSAQQFPDLHSELNLSSLELGDSALYFCASSPRQAISYNEQFFGPGTRLTVL.

V and J are TRBV10-3 and TRBJ2-1, with a possible D match to TRBD2 (5 bases). Trimming pared 8 bases from V and 2 bases from J, leaving 13 bases between. Germline-derived CDR1 and CDR2 are ENHRY and SYGVKD. The CDR3 is 14 residues long. This CDR3 reads CAISGVSTYNEQFF. Here the CDR3 DNA reads TGTGCCATCTCCGGGGTTTCAACCTACAATGAGCAGTTCTTC.

The V call is TRBV5-6, the J call TRBJ1-5; 7 bases are shared with TRBD1. Germline V lookup: CDR1 SGHDT, CDR2 YYEEEE. This CDR3 contains 15 residues. With 1 base clipped from V and 9 bases from J, the junction kept 10 bases outside the gene matches. CDR3: CASSLYGQVGSPQHF. CDR3 DNA: TGTGCCAGCAGCTTGTATGGACAGGTTGGTTCGCCCCAGCATTTT.

This chain joins TRBV7-8 and TRBJ2-1; 7 bases agree with TRBD2. CDR1 and CDR2 from the germline V gene are SGHVS and FQNEAQ. With V trimmed by 4 bases and J by 5 bases, 11 bases remained unmatched. CDR3 length: 16 residues. Written as DNA, the CDR3 is TGTGCCAGCAGCTCCCCCGGGGGGTATCTCCACAATGAGCAGTTCTTC. Encoded protein: CASSSPGGYLHNEQFF.

The genes are TRBV4-2 and TRBJ2-7; TRBD2 might be the D (7 bases). V was cut by 3 bases and J by 5 bases, with 14 bases left in between. This CDR3 region has 14 residues. The germline gives CDR1 LGHNA, CDR2 YNFKEQ. The CDR3 DNA reads as TGTGCCAGCAGCCATCAAGGGGGGGCCAACGAGCAGTACTTC. Translating gives CASSHQGGANEQYF.

The rearrangement uses TRBV11-2 and TRBJ1-1; D might be TRBD1 (6 bases). Germline V gene sequence: CDR1 SGHAT, CDR2 FQNNGV. Deletions cut 7 bases from V and 8 bases from J, with 14 bases between. The CDR3 is 12 residues long. The DNA of the CDR3 is TGTGCCAGCAACAGAGGGACAAGGGAAGCTTTCTTT. Translating it yields CASNRGTREAFF. Using reference TRBV11-2 and TRBJ1-1 for the parts outside the CDR3, the full variable domain is EAGVAQSPRYKIIEKRQSVAFWCNPISGHATLYWYQQILGQGPKLLIQFQNNGVVDDSQLPKDRFSAERLKGVDSTLKIQPAKLEDSAVYLCASNRGTREAFFGQGTRLTVV.